Given below is one T cell receptor (beta chain) in context. The sample belongs to a study of control samples from healthy donors and cancer patients. This CDR3 contains 15 residues. CDR1 MNHEY and CDR2 SMNVEV come from the germline V gene (reference sequence). The V end was cut by 6 bases, the J end by 0 bases, with 12 bases between. The repertoire was sequenced with immunoSEQ multiplex PCR; TCRdb's copy has only in-frame clones and lacks some. This sample yields some 23,000 clones, of which approximately 85% are seen a single time; 35% to 40% belongs to the top ten. The TCR was taken from a man in his sixties with head and neck cancer. The chain has TRBV27 and TRBJ1-5; TRBD1 is a possible D gene (6 bases). The sequenced sample was PBMCs. CDR3 sequence (DNA): TGTGCCAGCAGCCGGACAGACCCTAGCAATCAGCCCCAGCATTTT. Translation: CASSRTDPSNQPQHF.